This passage covers 3 T cell receptor beta chains from one sample sequenced in a study of CD8+ T cells in alopecia areata. Sequencing used cDNA as its template, made by extracting RNA and reverse transcribing it. Measured with immunoSEQ multiplex PCR; TCRdb has only the in-frame clones, and not every one. The table records 100,000 to 150,000 clones, about 47% of them present only once. Here the sequenced sample was CD8+ T cells sorted from blood, taken at week 0. The receptors come from a human donor with alopecia areata.

The chain combines TRBV19 with TRBJ1-2, with 10 bases lining up with TRBD1. The CDR3 covers 13 residues. V was clipped by 10 bases and J by 6 bases; unmatched bases: 8. CDR1 is LNHDA, CDR2 SQIVND, per germline (reference sequence). CDR3 nucleotide sequence: TGTGCCACCGCGGCCGGGACAGGGGATGGCTACACCTTC. It specifies CATAAGTGDGYTF. Full variable domain (rest looked up from reference TRBV19 and TRBJ1-2): DGGITQSPKYLFRKEGQNVTLSCEQNLNHDAMYWYRQDPGQGLRLIYYSQIVNDFQKGDIAEGYSVSREKKESFPLTVTSAQKNPTAFYLCATAAGTGDGYTFGSGTRLTVV.

The CDR3 DNA reads TGTGCCAGCAGCTTCCGGGGGAGCTCCTACGAGCAGTACTTC. Translating gives CASSFRGSSYEQYF. The chain joins TRBV7-2 to TRBJ2-7; the D gene is possibly TRBD2 (6 bases). The germline CDR1 and CDR2 sequences are SGHTA and FQGNSA. CDR3 size: 14 residues. V lost 3 bases to trimming and J lost 0 bases, with 9 bases between them.

The CDR3 loop reads CASSILGQGYNEQFF. CDR3 coding DNA: TGTGCCAGCAGCATACTAGGACAGGGCTACAATGAGCAGTTCTTC. The gene calls are TRBV2 and TRBJ2-1; 8 bases fit TRBD1. CDR3 length: 15 residues. Germline trimming cut 6 bases from V and 3 bases from J; bases unmatched to any gene: 7. Germline CDR1 reads SNHLY; CDR2 reads FYNNEI.